The rows below give T cell receptor beta chains drawn from one sample of a study of blood T cell repertoires in COVID-19. Produced via immunoSEQ multiplex PCR; TCRdb's table is partial and in-frame only. The sample has 200,000 to 250,000 clones, more than 85% seen once. The specimen sequenced was peripheral blood. Source of these receptors: a woman aged 50 to 60 with COVID-19, enrolled during active disease. The CDR3 runs from the conserved cysteine through the conserved F or W. A D gene is named only where the DNA matches it firmly. Not all rows give a size; the values are once, few, many and, for expanded clones, a class.

. TRBJ2-7 TRBV27 . TGTGCCAGCAGTTTGGGGCAGACCTACGAGCAGTACTTC CASSLGQTYEQYF
TRBD2 TRBJ2-3 TRBV6-4 . TGTGCCAGCAGCCCTACTAGCGGGGGGACCACAGATACGCAGTATTTT CASSPTSGGTTDTQYF
. TRBJ1-6 TRBV2 . TGTGCCACCAATACTCCTTCCGGAACTAAGAATTCACCCCTCCACTTT CATNTPSGTKNSPLHF
. TRBJ2-1 TRBV11-3 . TGTGCCAGCAGCTTAGATACGGGGATCTCGATGTTCAATGAGCAGTTCTTC CASSLDTGISMFNEQFF
. TRBJ1-5 TRBV4-1 . TGCGCCAGCAGCCAAGTAAAGGTCCCGGGGCCCCAGCATTTT CASSQVKVPGPQHF
TRBD1 TRBJ1-5 TRBV20-1 . TGCAGTGCTAGTAGGACAGGGGTGGGTCAGCCCCAGCATTTT CSASRTGVGQPQHF
TRBD2 TRBJ2-5 TRBV5-1 . TGCGCCAGCAGCTTGGCTAGCGGGGGGCAAGAGACCCAGTACTTC CASSLASGGQETQYF
TRBD1 TRBJ1-2 TRBV3-1/TRBV3-2 . TGTGCCAGCAGCCGAGGGACAGGGGGTGGCTACACCTTC CASSRGTGGGYTF
TRBD1 TRBJ1-5 TRBV6-2/TRBV6-3 . TGTGCCAGCAGTTATGGGACAGCCCAATCCCAGCATTTT CASSYGTAQSQHF
. TRBJ1-2 TRBV5-4 . TGTGCCAGCAGCTTGGAAACAGGGTATGGCTACACCTTC CASSLETGYGYTF
. TRBJ1-1 TRBV10-3 . TGTGCCATCAGGGCAGGGGAAGTCACTGAAGCTTTCTTT CAIRAGEVTEAFF
TRBD1 TRBJ2-5 TRBV19 once TGTGCCAGTAGTATAGGGACAGGGGGGGAGACCCAGTACTTC CASSIGTGGETQYF
. TRBJ2-5 TRBV12-3/TRBV12-4 . TGTGCCAGCACTTCTACCCACGGAGGGACCCAGTACTTC CASTSTHGGTQYF
TRBD1 TRBJ1-2 TRBV27 . TGTGCCAGCAGTTCCACCCGGGACAGCCATGGCTACACCTTC CASSSTRDSHGYTF
. TRBJ2-5 TRBV12-3/TRBV12-4 . TGTGCCAGCAGTTTTTCAGGGAAGACCCAGTACTTC CASSFSGKTQYF
. TRBJ1-1 TRBV5-1 . TGCGCCAGCAGCTTGGAGCCGAACACTGAAGCTTTCTTT CASSLEPNTEAFF
TRBD1 TRBJ2-3 TRBV25-1 once TGTGCCAGCAGTGAACAGGGGGCTAGGAGCACAGATACGCAGTATTTT CASSEQGARSTDTQYF
TRBD2 TRBJ2-2 TRBV14 few TGTGCCAGCAGCCAAGCTGCGGGGGTGGAGTCCGGGGAGCTGTTTTTT CASSQAAGVESGELFF
. TRBJ1-4 TRBV3-1/TRBV3-2 once TGTGCCAGCAGCCACAGGGGCCTTAATGAAAAACTGTTTTTT CASSHRGLNEKLFF
. TRBJ1-5 TRBV19 . TGTGCCAGTAGTATAGACGAGACAGATAATCAGCCCCAGCATTTT CASSIDETDNQPQHF
TRBD1 TRBJ1-2 TRBV6-2/TRBV6-3 . TGTGCCAGCAGTTTACCGGGACAGGGCCTTCGGGGCTACACCTTC CASSLPGQGLRGYTF
TRBD1 TRBJ2-2 TRBV7-9 . TGTGCCAGCAGCTCCTTCCAGGGGGTGAGCATCGGGGAGCTGTTTTTT CASSSFQGVSIGELFF
. TRBJ2-7 TRBV3-1/TRBV3-2 . TGTGCCAGCAGCCCCGGGACTTGGTGGGACGAGCAGTACTTC CASSPGTWWDEQYF
. TRBJ1-1 TRBV2 . TGTGCCAGCAGTACAGGAAGGGCCACTGAAGCTTTCTTT CASSTGRATEAFF
TRBD2 TRBJ2-1 TRBV2 . TGTGCCAGCATGGGACTAGCGGGGTACAATGAGCAGTTCTTC CASMGLAGYNEQFF
. TRBJ1-3 TRBV5-5 . TGTGCCAGCAGCTTGGCGGGGCAGGGGAACACCATATATTTT CASSLAGQGNTIYF
. TRBJ2-1 TRBV5-1 . TGCGCCAGCAGCTTCGGCTCCTACAATGAGCAGTTCTTC CASSFGSYNEQFF
TRBD1 TRBJ1-5 TRBV6-5 . TGTGCCAGCAGCCGACAGGGGGCGAGTCAGCCCCAGCATTTT CASSRQGASQPQHF
TRBD1 TRBJ1-3 TRBV28 . TGTGCCAGCACCTCGGACAGGGGGGACACCATATATTTT CASTSDRGDTIYF
TRBD1 TRBJ1-5 TRBV6-5 . TGTGCCACCGAAAACAGGGGGCTGTCACAGCCCCAGCATTTT CATENRGLSQPQHF
. TRBJ1-2 TRBV28 . TGTGCCAGCAGTTTTAGACAGGTCTATGGCTACACCTTC CASSFRQVYGYTF
TRBD1 TRBJ1-2 TRBV2 . TGTGCCAGCAGTGACAGGGGGCTAAACTATGGCTACACCTTC CASSDRGLNYGYTF
. TRBJ2-3 TRBV7-7 . TGTGCCAGCAGCTTAGCCCTTTCGGTAGATACGCAGTATTTT CASSLALSVDTQYF
. TRBJ1-3 TRBV5-1 . TGCGCCAGCAGCTTGGATGGTCTTAACCCTACCTCTGGAAACACCATATATTTT CASSLDGLNPTSGNTIYF
. TRBJ2-5 TRBV5-1 once TGCGCCAGCAGCTTGAGTGGGGGCGGAGAGACCCAGTACTTC CASSLSGGGETQYF
TRBD1 TRBJ1-6 TRBV30 . TGTGCCTGGAGTTTGGGACAGGGGACTAATTCACCCCTCCACTTT CAWSLGQGTNSPLHF
. TRBJ1-1 TRBV6-5 . TGTGCCAGCAATCAGTATACTGAAGCTTTCTTT CASNQYTEAFF
. TRBJ1-5 TRBV7-8 few TGTGCCAGCAGCTCCCAACCGGGAGGTAATCAGCCCCAGCATTTT CASSSQPGGNQPQHF
TRBD1 TRBJ1-2 TRBV27 . TGTGCCAGCAGTGTGACAGGGGGCGGCTATGGCTACACCTTC CASSVTGGGYGYTF
TRBD1 TRBJ1-4 TRBV11-2 . TGTGCCAGCAGCTTGGACGAAGGGGGCTTAGGAGAAAAACTGTTTTTT CASSLDEGGLGEKLFF
TRBD2 TRBJ2-5 TRBV29-1 . TGCAGCGTAAGACTAGCGGGGGATGAGACCCAGTACTTC CSVRLAGDETQYF